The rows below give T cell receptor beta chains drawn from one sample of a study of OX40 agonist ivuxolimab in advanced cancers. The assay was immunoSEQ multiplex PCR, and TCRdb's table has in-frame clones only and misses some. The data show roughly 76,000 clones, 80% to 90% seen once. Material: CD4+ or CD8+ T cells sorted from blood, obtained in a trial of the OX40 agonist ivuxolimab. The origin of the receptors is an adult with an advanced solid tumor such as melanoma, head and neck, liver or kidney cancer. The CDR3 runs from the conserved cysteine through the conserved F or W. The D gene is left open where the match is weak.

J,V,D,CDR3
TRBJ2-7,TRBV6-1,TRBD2,CASSPSSGRAGEQYF
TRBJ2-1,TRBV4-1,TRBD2,CASSQDPGAMAGGYNEQFF
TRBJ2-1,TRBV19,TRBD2,CASSRGLAGSSYNEQFF
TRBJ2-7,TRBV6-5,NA,CASSTTGSYEQYF
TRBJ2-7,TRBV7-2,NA,CASSLVGSEQYF
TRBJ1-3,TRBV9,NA,CASSPLEGGSSGNTIYF
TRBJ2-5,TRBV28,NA,CASSLGYETQYF
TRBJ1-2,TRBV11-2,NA,CASSLGNQNYGYTF
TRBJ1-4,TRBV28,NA,CASSPKGPEKLFF
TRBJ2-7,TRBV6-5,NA,CASRRYPDSSYEQYF
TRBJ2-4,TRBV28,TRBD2,CASSLQRDRHIQYF
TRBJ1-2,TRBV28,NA,CASSFGGDAYYGYTF
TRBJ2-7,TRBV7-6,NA,CASSVTGNSYEQYF
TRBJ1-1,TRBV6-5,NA,CASSYQAGMNTEAFF
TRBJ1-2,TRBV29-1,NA,CSVEDQDYGYTF
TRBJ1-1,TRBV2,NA,CASIEELNTEAFF
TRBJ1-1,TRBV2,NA,CASSDETRRFF
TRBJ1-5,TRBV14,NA,CASSTGRAQPQHF
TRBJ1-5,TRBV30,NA,CAWTLGLGGNQPQHF
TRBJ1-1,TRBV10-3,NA,CAIRGGSNTEAFF
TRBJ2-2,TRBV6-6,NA,CASTGQNTGELFF
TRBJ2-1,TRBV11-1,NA,CASSLLTFEQFF
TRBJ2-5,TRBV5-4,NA,CASSPRGQETQYF
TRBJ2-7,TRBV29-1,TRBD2,CSVSGLAGDVEQYF
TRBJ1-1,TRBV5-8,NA,CASSLGRNTEAFF
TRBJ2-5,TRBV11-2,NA,CASSSGIQETQYF
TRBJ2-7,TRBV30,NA,CAWSAFNSGEQYF
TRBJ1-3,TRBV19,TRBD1,CASSMWTGEVNTIYF
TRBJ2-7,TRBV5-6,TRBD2,CASSTGLAGANYEQYF
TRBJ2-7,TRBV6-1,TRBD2,CASSFSGTAYEQYF
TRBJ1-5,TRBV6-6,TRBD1,CASSFGQGASQPQHF
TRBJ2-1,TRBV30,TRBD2,CAWSVPSGRARGNEQFF
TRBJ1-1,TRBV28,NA,CASNENRDVEAFF
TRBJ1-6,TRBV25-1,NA,CASRIAGSPLHF
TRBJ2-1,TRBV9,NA,CASSVEDGRGRNEQFF
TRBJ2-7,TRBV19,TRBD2,CASSLQGLAVGSYEQYF
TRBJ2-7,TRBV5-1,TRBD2,CASSQGTSGILSSYEQYF
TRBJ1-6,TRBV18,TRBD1,CASSPEGGPWGSPLHF
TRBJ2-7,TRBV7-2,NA,CASSLPTGSEQYF
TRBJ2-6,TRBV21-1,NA,CASSQLAGLSGANVLTF
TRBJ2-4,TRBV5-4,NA,CASSTGGATKNIQYF
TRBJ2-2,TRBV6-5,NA,CASSRRGTTGELFF
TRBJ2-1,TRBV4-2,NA,CASSQDSGRNEQFF
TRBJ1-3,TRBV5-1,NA,CASSWGGRLSGNTIYF
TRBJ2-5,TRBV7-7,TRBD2,CASSLLAGELETQYF
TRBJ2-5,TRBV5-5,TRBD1,CASSFWTGKETQYF
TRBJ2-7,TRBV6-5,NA,CASWGRPRSYEQYF
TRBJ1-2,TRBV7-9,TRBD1,CASSTWDRANYGYTF
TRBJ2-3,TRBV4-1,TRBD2,CASSQDGVAGGPDTQYF
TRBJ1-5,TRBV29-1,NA,CSVGGTGQPQHF
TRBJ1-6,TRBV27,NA,CASSLRQGNSPLHF
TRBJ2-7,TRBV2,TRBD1,CASSDGLAQGVGEQYF
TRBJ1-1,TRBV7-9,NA,CASSRPPQGVVAEAFF
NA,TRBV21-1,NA,CASCIVGPQGSYEQYF
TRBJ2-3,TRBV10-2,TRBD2,CASSVGLATDTQYF
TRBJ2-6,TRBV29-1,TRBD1,CSVESLPDRGRPGANVLTF
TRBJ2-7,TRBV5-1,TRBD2,CASSTGLAFDEQYF